This is a list of T cell receptor beta chains from one sample in a study of cytomegalovirus exposure and HLA in healthy donors. Clones were sequenced by immunoSEQ multiplex PCR, and TCRdb holds only the in-frame ones, with some missing. This table holds approximately 100,000 clones, about 77% found once. Sample: PBMCs. Source of these receptors: a young woman in good health and CMV-seropositive. Each CDR3 is given with its conserved first and last residue. Fields, in order: clone size, J gene, V gene, D gene, CDR3 protein, CDR3 DNA. The D gene is left open where the match is weak. Expanded clones get a size class; other rows say once, few or many, or leave the size out.

clone_size: .; j_call: TRBJ2-7; v_call: TRBV19; d_call: TRBD2; cdr3_aa: CASSPRSGSFEQYF; cdr3_nt: TGTGCCAGTAGTCCCCGTAGCGGGAGTTTCGAGCAGTACTTC
clone_size: .; j_call: TRBJ2-7; v_call: TRBV7-9; d_call: .; cdr3_aa: CASSPGGTGTYEQYF; cdr3_nt: TGTGCCAGCTCCCCCGGGGGGACAGGCACCTACGAGCAGTACTTC
clone_size: .; j_call: TRBJ2-7; v_call: TRBV11-2; d_call: TRBD2; cdr3_aa: CASSTPGLAGGLVHEQYF; cdr3_nt: TGTGCCAGCAGCACACCCGGACTAGCGGGAGGGCTGGTTCACGAGCAGTACTTC
clone_size: .; j_call: TRBJ1-1; v_call: TRBV9; d_call: .; cdr3_aa: CASAGSMNTEAFF; cdr3_nt: TGTGCCAGCGCGGGGAGCATGAACACTGAAGCTTTCTTT
clone_size: .; j_call: TRBJ1-1; v_call: TRBV29-1; d_call: .; cdr3_aa: CSVPDPPGSNTEAFF; cdr3_nt: TGCAGCGTCCCAGACCCCCCAGGGTCCAACACTGAAGCTTTCTTT
clone_size: .; j_call: TRBJ2-1; v_call: TRBV18; d_call: .; cdr3_aa: CASSPPGWGEVLRDEQFF; cdr3_nt: TGTGCCAGCTCACCACCTGGATGGGGGGAGGTCCTCCGGGATGAGCAGTTCTTC
clone_size: few; j_call: TRBJ2-1; v_call: TRBV28; d_call: .; cdr3_aa: CAIERGHSYNEQFF; cdr3_nt: TGTGCCATCGAAAGGGGTCATAGCTACAATGAGCAGTTCTTC
clone_size: .; j_call: TRBJ2-1; v_call: TRBV14; d_call: .; cdr3_aa: CASSQDSGGYNEQFF; cdr3_nt: TGTGCCAGCAGCCAAGACTCCGGAGGTTACAATGAGCAGTTCTTC
clone_size: .; j_call: TRBJ2-1; v_call: TRBV7-9; d_call: .; cdr3_aa: CASSLVPGTYNEQFF; cdr3_nt: TGTGCCAGCAGCTTAGTTCCGGGAACCTACAATGAGCAGTTCTTC
clone_size: .; j_call: TRBJ1-1; v_call: TRBV7-3; d_call: TRBD1; cdr3_aa: CASSSQGVNTEAFF; cdr3_nt: TGTGCCAGCAGCTCGCAGGGGGTGAACACTGAAGCTTTCTTT
clone_size: .; j_call: TRBJ1-4; v_call: TRBV18; d_call: .; cdr3_aa: CASSPDTSNEKLFF; cdr3_nt: TGTGCCAGCTCACCGGACACATCTAATGAAAAACTGTTTTTT
clone_size: .; j_call: TRBJ2-7; v_call: TRBV15; d_call: .; cdr3_aa: CATANGPPPYEQYF; cdr3_nt: TGTGCCACCGCAAATGGGCCCCCCCCCTACGAGCAGTACTTC
clone_size: .; j_call: TRBJ2-7; v_call: TRBV11-2; d_call: TRBD2; cdr3_aa: CASSLEAGLYEQYF; cdr3_nt: TGTGCCAGCAGCTTAGAAGCGGGACTCTACGAGCAGTACTTC
clone_size: .; j_call: TRBJ1-2; v_call: TRBV5-1; d_call: TRBD1; cdr3_aa: CASSLGQSANYGYTF; cdr3_nt: TGCGCCAGCAGCCTGGGACAGTCGGCTAACTATGGCTACACCTTC
clone_size: .; j_call: TRBJ2-1; v_call: TRBV6-4; d_call: TRBD2; cdr3_aa: CASSGVAGAYNEQFF; cdr3_nt: TGTGCCAGCAGTGGGGTAGCGGGGGCCTACAATGAGCAGTTCTTC
clone_size: .; j_call: TRBJ2-3; v_call: TRBV28; d_call: TRBD2; cdr3_aa: CASSFGRVTDTQYF; cdr3_nt: TGTGCCAGCAGTTTCGGGAGGGTGACAGATACGCAGTATTTT
clone_size: .; j_call: TRBJ1-5; v_call: TRBV4-1; d_call: .; cdr3_aa: CASSQDTRGPQHF; cdr3_nt: TGCGCCAGCAGCCAAGATACCCGGGGGCCCCAGCATTTT
clone_size: .; j_call: TRBJ1-5; v_call: TRBV4-3; d_call: .; cdr3_aa: CASSQDENQPQHF; cdr3_nt: TGCGCCAGCAGCCAAGATGAGAATCAGCCCCAGCATTTT
clone_size: .; j_call: TRBJ1-2; v_call: TRBV27; d_call: TRBD1; cdr3_aa: CASRTQGADGYTF; cdr3_nt: TGTGCCAGCAGAACACAGGGGGCGGACGGCTACACCTTC
clone_size: .; j_call: TRBJ2-3; v_call: TRBV6-1; d_call: .; cdr3_aa: CASPGLTSTDTQYF; cdr3_nt: TGTGCCAGCCCTGGACTGACATCCACAGATACGCAGTATTTT
clone_size: .; j_call: TRBJ1-5; v_call: TRBV21-1; d_call: .; cdr3_aa: CASSTHPGTGAQPQHF; cdr3_nt: TGTGCCAGCAGCACACACCCCGGGACAGGGGCTCAGCCCCAGCATTTT
clone_size: .; j_call: TRBJ1-2; v_call: TRBV20-1; d_call: TRBD1; cdr3_aa: CSGDRDYGYTF; cdr3_nt: TGCAGTGGAGACAGGGACTATGGCTACACCTTC
clone_size: .; j_call: TRBJ2-3; v_call: TRBV7-7; d_call: TRBD2; cdr3_aa: CASSLRGLVGDTQYF; cdr3_nt: TGTGCTAGCAGCTTAAGGGGACTAGTTGGAGATACGCAGTATTTT
clone_size: .; j_call: TRBJ2-1; v_call: TRBV6-1; d_call: .; cdr3_aa: CASSEAGGRSQQFF; cdr3_nt: TGTGCCAGCAGTGAAGCTGGAGGGAGGTCCCAGCAGTTCTTC
clone_size: .; j_call: TRBJ2-5; v_call: TRBV5-1; d_call: TRBD2; cdr3_aa: CASSQGTSGRETQYF; cdr3_nt: TGCGCCAGCAGCCAAGGGACTAGCGGGAGAGAGACCCAGTACTTC
clone_size: .; j_call: TRBJ2-2; v_call: TRBV6-4; d_call: .; cdr3_aa: CASSDSRDTGELFF; cdr3_nt: TGTGCCAGCAGTGACTCGCGGGACACCGGGGAGCTGTTTTTT
clone_size: .; j_call: TRBJ2-3; v_call: TRBV19; d_call: .; cdr3_aa: CASSIGFTNRADTQYF; cdr3_nt: TGTGCCAGTAGTATTGGGTTCACCAACAGGGCAGATACGCAGTATTTT
clone_size: once; j_call: TRBJ2-1; v_call: TRBV28; d_call: TRBD1; cdr3_aa: CASSSRDRGVHEQFF; cdr3_nt: TGTGCCAGCAGTAGCCGGGACAGGGGAGTCCACGAGCAGTTCTTC
clone_size: .; j_call: TRBJ2-1; v_call: TRBV19; d_call: TRBD2; cdr3_aa: CASSIFAGGSYNEQFF; cdr3_nt: TGTGCCAGTAGTATATTTGCGGGAGGCTCCTACAATGAGCAGTTCTTC
clone_size: .; j_call: TRBJ2-7; v_call: TRBV29-1; d_call: .; cdr3_aa: CSGEVNYEQYF; cdr3_nt: TGCAGCGGAGAGGTGAACTACGAGCAGTACTTC
clone_size: .; j_call: TRBJ2-1; v_call: TRBV27; d_call: .; cdr3_aa: CASQLLWPNNEQFF; cdr3_nt: TGTGCCAGCCAGTTATTGTGGCCGAACAATGAGCAGTTCTTC
clone_size: .; j_call: TRBJ1-3; v_call: TRBV2; d_call: .; cdr3_aa: CASSRGSGNTIYF; cdr3_nt: TGTGCCAGCAGCAGGGGCTCTGGAAACACCATATATTTT
clone_size: .; j_call: TRBJ1-3; v_call: TRBV7-9; d_call: .; cdr3_aa: CASSLGGPVSGNTIYF; cdr3_nt: TGTGCCAGCAGCTTAGGCGGGCCAGTCTCTGGAAACACCATATATTTT
clone_size: .; j_call: TRBJ2-5; v_call: TRBV29-1; d_call: .; cdr3_aa: CSVDRGLGGGETQYF; cdr3_nt: TGCAGCGTTGACAGGGGTTTGGGCGGGGGTGAGACCCAGTACTTC
clone_size: .; j_call: TRBJ2-4; v_call: TRBV7-2; d_call: .; cdr3_aa: CASSPDSKNIQYF; cdr3_nt: TGTGCCAGCAGCCCCGACAGCAAAAACATTCAGTACTTC
clone_size: .; j_call: TRBJ1-4; v_call: TRBV19; d_call: .; cdr3_aa: CASSTALQEKLFF; cdr3_nt: TGTGCCAGTAGTACAGCGCTCCAGGAAAAACTGTTTTTT
clone_size: .; j_call: TRBJ1-2; v_call: TRBV10-3; d_call: TRBD1; cdr3_aa: CAISDPTGGFIYGYTF; cdr3_nt: TGTGCCATCAGTGACCCTACAGGGGGCTTTATCTATGGCTACACCTTC
clone_size: .; j_call: TRBJ2-1; v_call: TRBV7-9; d_call: .; cdr3_aa: CASNGEAGINEQFF; cdr3_nt: TGTGCCAGCAACGGGGAGGCGGGAATAAATGAGCAGTTCTTC
clone_size: once; j_call: TRBJ2-1; v_call: TRBV30; d_call: .; cdr3_aa: CAWSFHSAYNEQFF; cdr3_nt: TGTGCCTGGAGTTTTCATAGCGCGTACAATGAGCAGTTCTTC
clone_size: .; j_call: TRBJ1-2; v_call: TRBV10-3; d_call: .; cdr3_aa: CAISQSGTFNYGYTF; cdr3_nt: TGTGCCATCAGTCAGTCCGGGACATTTAACTATGGCTACACCTTC
clone_size: once; j_call: TRBJ2-1; v_call: TRBV7-6; d_call: TRBD2; cdr3_aa: CASSSFGRASYNEQFF; cdr3_nt: TGTGCCAGCAGCTCATTTGGGAGGGCCAGTTACAATGAGCAGTTCTTC
clone_size: .; j_call: TRBJ2-7; v_call: TRBV7-2; d_call: TRBD2; cdr3_aa: CASSSPSSGLSYEQYF; cdr3_nt: TGTGCCAGCAGCTCCCCTTCTAGCGGTCTGTCCTACGAGCAGTACTTC
clone_size: .; j_call: TRBJ2-7; v_call: TRBV10-3; d_call: .; cdr3_aa: CAISEYEHYEQYF; cdr3_nt: TGTGCCATCAGTGAGTATGAACACTACGAGCAGTACTTC
clone_size: .; j_call: TRBJ2-1; v_call: TRBV11-3; d_call: .; cdr3_aa: CASSGGEVSEQFF; cdr3_nt: TGTGCCAGCAGCGGGGGCGAGGTCAGCGAGCAGTTCTTC
clone_size: .; j_call: TRBJ2-7; v_call: TRBV5-1; d_call: .; cdr3_aa: CASSLELVAGPSYEQYF; cdr3_nt: TGCGCCAGCAGCTTGGAATTGGTGGCAGGGCCATCCTACGAGCAGTACTTC
clone_size: .; j_call: TRBJ1-4; v_call: TRBV5-1; d_call: TRBD1; cdr3_aa: CASRTGGDEKLFF; cdr3_nt: TGCGCCAGCCGCACAGGGGGTGATGAAAAACTGTTTTTT
clone_size: few; j_call: TRBJ2-7; v_call: TRBV6-5; d_call: .; cdr3_aa: CASSPAISYEQYF; cdr3_nt: TGTGCCAGCAGCCCAGCGATCTCCTACGAGCAGTACTTC
clone_size: .; j_call: TRBJ2-7; v_call: TRBV9; d_call: .; cdr3_aa: CASSVGLTLEHEQYF; cdr3_nt: TGTGCCAGCAGCGTAGGACTGACTCTAGAGCACGAGCAGTACTTC
clone_size: .; j_call: TRBJ2-7; v_call: TRBV6-5; d_call: TRBD1; cdr3_aa: CASSYRDRGSYEQYF; cdr3_nt: TGTGCCAGCAGTTACCGGGACAGGGGTTCCTACGAGCAGTACTTC
clone_size: .; j_call: TRBJ1-4; v_call: TRBV7-2; d_call: TRBD1; cdr3_aa: CASSLVTGGGEKLFF; cdr3_nt: TGTGCCAGCAGCTTAGTGACAGGGGGGGGTGAAAAACTGTTTTTT
clone_size: .; j_call: TRBJ1-1; v_call: TRBV19; d_call: .; cdr3_aa: CASSKGSTEAFF; cdr3_nt: TGTGCCAGTAGTAAGGGGTCGACTGAAGCTTTCTTT
clone_size: .; j_call: TRBJ1-4; v_call: TRBV27; d_call: .; cdr3_aa: CASSFSGKLFF; cdr3_nt: TGTGCCAGCAGTTTTTCCGGGAAACTGTTTTTT
clone_size: few; j_call: TRBJ1-5; v_call: TRBV6-1; d_call: .; cdr3_aa: CASSQLTGSNQPQHF; cdr3_nt: TGTGCCAGCAGTCAACTTACAGGGAGCAATCAGCCCCAGCATTTT
clone_size: few; j_call: TRBJ2-1; v_call: TRBV5-4; d_call: TRBD2; cdr3_aa: CASSLSRGLAGKDEQFF; cdr3_nt: TGTGCCAGCAGCTTGAGCAGGGGACTAGCGGGCAAGGATGAGCAGTTCTTC
clone_size: .; j_call: TRBJ2-7; v_call: TRBV28; d_call: TRBD2; cdr3_aa: CASSFRGVLTYEQYF; cdr3_nt: TGTGCCAGCAGTTTCCGGGGGGTCCTAACCTACGAGCAGTACTTC
clone_size: .; j_call: TRBJ2-7; v_call: TRBV6-5; d_call: TRBD1; cdr3_aa: CASTRTGGLEQYF; cdr3_nt: TGTGCCAGCACTCGGACAGGGGGCCTCGAGCAGTACTTC
clone_size: .; j_call: TRBJ2-3; v_call: TRBV28; d_call: TRBD2; cdr3_aa: CASISGIRADTQYF; cdr3_nt: TGTGCCAGCATAAGCGGGATCCGGGCAGATACGCAGTATTTT
clone_size: .; j_call: TRBJ2-1; v_call: TRBV7-2; d_call: TRBD2; cdr3_aa: CASSLTSGRLNEQFF; cdr3_nt: TGTGCCAGCAGCTTGACTAGCGGGAGATTAAATGAGCAGTTCTTC
clone_size: .; j_call: TRBJ1-1; v_call: TRBV15; d_call: TRBD1; cdr3_aa: CATSRMDRMNTEAFF; cdr3_nt: TGTGCCACCAGCAGGATGGACAGGATGAACACTGAAGCTTTCTTT